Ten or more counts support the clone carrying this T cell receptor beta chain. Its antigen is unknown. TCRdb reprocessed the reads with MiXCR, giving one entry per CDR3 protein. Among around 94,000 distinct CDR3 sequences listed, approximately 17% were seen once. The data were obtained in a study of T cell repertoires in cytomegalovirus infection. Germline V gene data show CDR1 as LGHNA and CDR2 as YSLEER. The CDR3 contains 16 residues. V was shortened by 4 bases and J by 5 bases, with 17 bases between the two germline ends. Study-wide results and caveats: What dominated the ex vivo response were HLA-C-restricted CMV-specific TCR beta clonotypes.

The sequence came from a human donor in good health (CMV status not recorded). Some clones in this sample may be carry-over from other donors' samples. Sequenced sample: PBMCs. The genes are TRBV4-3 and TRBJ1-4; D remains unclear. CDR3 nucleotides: TGCGCCAGCAGCCTCGGGAGGGCACAGTCGAATGAAAAACTGTTTTTT. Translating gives CASSLGRAQSNEKLFF.